These T cell receptor beta chains were read from a single sample in a study of identical twins. MiXCR, run by TCRdb on the 5' RACE reads, gives a single entry per CDR3 protein. The sample includes 1.5 million to 2 million distinct CDR3 sequences, 32% seen only once; the top ten take more than 0.25%. Sequenced input: cord blood. These receptors were collected from a newborn girl in good health. CDR3s include the opening cysteine and the closing phenylalanine or tryptophan. The D gene is left open where the match is weak. Size values are once, few and many counts, or a class for expanded clones, and some rows have none.

clone size,CDR3 length,V gene,D gene,J gene,CDR3 DNA,CDR3 protein
-,12,TRBV27,TRBD2,TRBJ2-1,TGTGCCAGCAGTTCCTATAGCGGGAATAAGTTCTTC,CASSSYSGNKFF
few,15,TRBV7-9,TRBD2,TRBJ2-1,TGTGCCAGCAGCTCGAGCGGGGTACCCTACAATGAGCAGTTCTTC,CASSSSGVPYNEQFF
-,16,TRBV3-1,-,TRBJ2-3,TGTGCCAGCAGCCACTTTCGTGAGGGGCCGAGAGATACGCAGTATTTT,CASSHFREGPRDTQYF
many,15,TRBV12-3/TRBV12-4,-,TRBJ1-5,TGTGCCAGCAGTTTCCAGGGGTATAGCAATCAGCCCCAGCATTTT,CASSFQGYSNQPQHF
-,15,TRBV11-2,-,TRBJ1-2,TGTGCCAGCAGCTCCTTGGCAGGTCGGGGCTATGGCTACACCTTC,CASSSLAGRGYGYTF
once,18,TRBV15,-,TRBJ1-3,TGTGCCACCAGCAGAGCCTTATTACCTATGGACTCTGGAAACACCATATATTTT,CATSRALLPMDSGNTIYF
-,15,TRBV5-1,TRBD2,TRBJ2-3,TGCGCCAGCAGCTTGCCAGCGGGAGATCGAGATGCGCAGTATTTT,CASSLPAGDRDAQYF
-,16,TRBV6-5,TRBD1,TRBJ1-5,TGTGCCAGCAGTTACAGGGACAGGGCTCGCAATCAGCCCCAGCATTTT,CASSYRDRARNQPQHF
many,17,TRBV7-9,TRBD2,TRBJ2-3,TGTGCCAGCAGCTTAGCGTGGACTAGCGGGAGGACAGATACGCAGTATTTT,CASSLAWTSGRTDTQYF
-,16,TRBV5-1,-,TRBJ2-1,TGCGCCAGCAGCTTGGGGGTAACAAAAACCTACAATGAGCAGTTCTTC,CASSLGVTKTYNEQFF
-,16,TRBV20-1,TRBD2,TRBJ2-3,TGCAGTGCTTCCGGACTAGCGGGAGGAACCACAGATACGCATTATTTT,CSASGLAGGTTDTHYF
few,15,TRBV7-2,-,TRBJ2-1,TGTGCCAGCAGCTTAGCGCGTAGGGTTTGGAATGAGCAGTTCTTC,CASSLARRVWNEQFF
few,16,TRBV20-1,-,TRBJ2-1,TGCAGTGCTAGAGATTTTTCCCGGGCAGAGCAGCATGAGCAGTTCTTC,CSARDFSRAEQHEQFF
-,15,TRBV7-8,-,TRBJ2-5,TGTGCCAGCAGCTTACCTATAGGACTGCAGCAGACCCAGTACTTC,CASSLPIGLQQTQYF
few,12,TRBV20-1,-,TRBJ2-5,TGCAGTGCTCAGACTAAGGAGGAGACCCAGTACTTC,CSAQTKEETQYF
-,14,TRBV20-1,-,TRBJ2-7,TGCAGTCTCCGGAGGCGGAGAGACTCCTACGAGCAGTACTTC,CSLRRRRDSYEQYF
few,14,TRBV3-1,-,TRBJ2-5,TGTGCCAGCAGCCATTACAGGTACCAAGAGACCCAGTACTTC,CASSHYRYQETQYF
-,15,TRBV6-1,TRBD1,TRBJ1-2,TGTGCCAGCAGCGAACACAGGGGGAATAGTTATGGCTACACCTTC,CASSEHRGNSYGYTF
-,15,TRBV15,TRBD2,TRBJ2-1,TGTGCCACCAGCAGAATAGCGGGAGGGATCAATGAGCAGTTCTTC,CATSRIAGGINEQFF
many,15,TRBV10-3,TRBD1,TRBJ2-1,TGTGCCATCAGTGTGGAGACAGGGTATCCCAATGAGCAGTTCTTC,CAISVETGYPNEQFF
few,15,TRBV28,TRBD2,TRBJ2-7,TGTGCCAGCAACTGGGGAGGGACTAGGGGGGGCGAGCAGTACTTC,CASNWGGTRGGEQYF
-,13,TRBV20-1,-,TRBJ2-2,TGCAGCGGACGTGACAGGCACACCGGGGAGCTGTTTTTT,CSGRDRHTGELFF
few,13,TRBV3-1,TRBD1,TRBJ1-4,TGTGCCAGCAGCCAGGTGGGACAGGAAAAACTGTTTTTT,CASSQVGQEKLFF